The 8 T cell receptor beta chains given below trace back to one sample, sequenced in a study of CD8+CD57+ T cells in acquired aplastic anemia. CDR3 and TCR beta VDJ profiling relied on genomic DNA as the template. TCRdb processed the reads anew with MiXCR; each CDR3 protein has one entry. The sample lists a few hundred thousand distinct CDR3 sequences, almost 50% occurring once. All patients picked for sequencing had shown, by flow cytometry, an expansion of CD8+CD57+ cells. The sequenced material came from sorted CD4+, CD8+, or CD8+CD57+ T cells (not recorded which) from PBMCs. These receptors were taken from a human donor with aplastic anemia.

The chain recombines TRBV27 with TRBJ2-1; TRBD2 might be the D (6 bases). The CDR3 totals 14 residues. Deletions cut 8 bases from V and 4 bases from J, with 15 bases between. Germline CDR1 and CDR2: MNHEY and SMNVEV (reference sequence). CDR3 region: CASGGFERYNEQFF. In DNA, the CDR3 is TGTGCCAGCGGGGGGTTTGAGCGGTACAATGAGCAGTTCTTC.

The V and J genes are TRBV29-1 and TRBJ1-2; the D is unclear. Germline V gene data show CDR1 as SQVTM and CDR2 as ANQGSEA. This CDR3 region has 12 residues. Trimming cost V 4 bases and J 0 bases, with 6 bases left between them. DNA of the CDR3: TGCAGCGTTGCAGCCACTAACTATGGCTACACCTTC. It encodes CSVAATNYGYTF.

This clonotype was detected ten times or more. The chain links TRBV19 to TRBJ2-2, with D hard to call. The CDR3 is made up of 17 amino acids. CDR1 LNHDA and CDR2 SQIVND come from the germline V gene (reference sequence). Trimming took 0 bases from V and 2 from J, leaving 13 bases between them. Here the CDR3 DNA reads TGTGCCAGTAGTATAGATGGGCCCGGGCCAAACACCGGGGAGCTGTTTTTT. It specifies CASSIDGPGPNTGELFF.

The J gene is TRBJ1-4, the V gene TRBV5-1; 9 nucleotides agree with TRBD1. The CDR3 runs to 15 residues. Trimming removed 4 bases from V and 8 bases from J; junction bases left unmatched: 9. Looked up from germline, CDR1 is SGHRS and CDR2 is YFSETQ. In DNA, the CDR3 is TGCGCCAGCAGCCAGTACGGGACAGGGAACGAAAAACTGTTTTTT. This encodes CASSQYGTGNEKLFF.

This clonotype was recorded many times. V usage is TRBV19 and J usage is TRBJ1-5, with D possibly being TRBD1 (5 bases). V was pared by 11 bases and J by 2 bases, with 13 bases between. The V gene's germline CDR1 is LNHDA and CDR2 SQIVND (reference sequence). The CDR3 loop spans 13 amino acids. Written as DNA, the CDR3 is TGTGCCTCTAAACGGGGGGGCAATCAGCCCCAGCATTTT. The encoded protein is CASKRGGNQPQHF.

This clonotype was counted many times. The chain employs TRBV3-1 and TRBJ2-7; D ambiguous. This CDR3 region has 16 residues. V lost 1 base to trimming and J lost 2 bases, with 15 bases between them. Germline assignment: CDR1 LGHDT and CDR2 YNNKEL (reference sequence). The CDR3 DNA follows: TGTGCCAGCAGCCAAGTAGGACCAGCGCCCACCTACGAGCAGTACTTC. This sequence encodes CASSQVGPAPTYEQYF.

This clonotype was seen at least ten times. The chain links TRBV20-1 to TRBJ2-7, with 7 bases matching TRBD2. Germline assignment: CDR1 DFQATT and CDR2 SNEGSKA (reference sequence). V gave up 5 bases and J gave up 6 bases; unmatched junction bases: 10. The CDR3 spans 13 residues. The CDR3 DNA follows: TGCAGTGCTCCTTCTCGGACTAGGAGCGAGCAGTACTTC. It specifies CSAPSRTRSEQYF.

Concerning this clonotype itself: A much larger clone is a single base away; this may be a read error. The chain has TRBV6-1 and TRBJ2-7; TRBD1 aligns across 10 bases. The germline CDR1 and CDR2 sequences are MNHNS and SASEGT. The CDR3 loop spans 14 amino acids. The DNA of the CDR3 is TGTGCCGGTTCGAGACAGGGGGCTACCTACGAGCGGTACTTC. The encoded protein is CAGSRQGATYERYF.